This record looks at one T cell receptor (beta chain) sequence and its context. This sample stems from a study of T cell changes during pregnancy in multiple sclerosis. Sequenced by immunoSEQ multiplex PCR; TCRdb stores in-frame clones only, minus some. The sample lists roughly 57,000 clones; roughly nine tenths were seen once. This CDR3 is 15 amino acids long. Germline V CDR1 and CDR2: MNHEY, SMNVEV (reference sequence). J lost 4 bases, V lost 1 base, and 6 bases had no gene match. The receptor comes from a female donor with multiple sclerosis, enrolled in a pregnancy study. The material was peripheral blood, obtained in the first trimester of pregnancy. The gene calls are TRBV27 and TRBJ1-1, with 7 positions matching TRBD1. The CDR3 sequence: CASSLFPGGGTEAFF. The CDR3 DNA reads as TGTGCCAGCAGTTTATTCCCAGGGGGTGGCACTGAAGCTTTCTTT.